The source of this T cell receptor (beta chain) is a study of cytotoxic CD8 clonotypes in ibrutinib-treated CLL. The length of the CDR3 is 12 residues. The V end was cut by 6 bases, the J end by 3 bases, with 6 bases between. In germline, CDR1 is LNHDA, CDR2 SQIVND (reference sequence). Sequenced by immunoSEQ multiplex PCR; TCRdb stores in-frame clones only, minus some. Of about 130,000 clones in the sample, 80% to 90% were seen once. Sequences were derived from PBMCs, sampled after 24 months of ibrutinib treatment. The sequence was collected from a human donor with chronic lymphocytic leukemia. V is TRBV19 and J is TRBJ1-5; no firm D call. The CDR3 nucleotides read TGTGCCAGTAGCATGGACAATCAGCCCCAGCATTTT. Translation: CASSMDNQPQHF.